The sequence of this TCR beta chain was determined in a study of T cell responses to AZD1222 COVID-19 vaccine. General study findings and limits: AZD1222 recipients seropositive at baseline numbered only 6 or 7. Donors were chiefly white British, with a greater number of females, and clonal diversity was perhaps underestimated.

Using immunoSEQ multiplex PCR, the repertoire was profiled, and TCRdb retains in-frame clones only, with some absent. The sample records 200,000 or so clones, 87% being singletons. In the case of this clone: Its antigen is unidentified.

The V and J ends lost 8 bases and 0 bases respectively, with 5 bases between them. Germline V lookup: CDR1 SNHLY, CDR2 FYNNEI. This CDR3 is built from 11 residues. The rearrangement joins TRBV2 to TRBJ2-7; unclear D gene. The TCR comes from an adult in good health. The sample consisted of peripheral blood, taken on day 0 of MenACWY control vaccination. The CDR3 protein is CASGPSYEQYF. The CDR3 DNA is TGTGCCAGCGGGCCCTCCTACGAGCAGTACTTC.